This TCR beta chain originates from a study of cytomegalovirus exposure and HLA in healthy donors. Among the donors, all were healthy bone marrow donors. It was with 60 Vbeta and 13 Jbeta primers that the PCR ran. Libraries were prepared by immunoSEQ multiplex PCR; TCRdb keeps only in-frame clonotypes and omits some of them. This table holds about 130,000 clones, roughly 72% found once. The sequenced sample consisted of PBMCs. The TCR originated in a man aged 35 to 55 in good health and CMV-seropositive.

DNA for the CDR3: TGTGCCAGCATGTCTTTGAGAGCTTTCTTT. This encodes CASMSLRAFF. The chain joins TRBV28 to TRBJ1-1; D is unclear. The germline V and J ends were trimmed by 7 bases and 10 bases, with 10 bases remaining between them. Looked up from germline, CDR1 is MDHEN and CDR2 is SYDVKM. The CDR3 has 10 residues. The variable domain in full, completed from reference TRBV28 and TRBJ1-1, reads DVKVTQSSRYLVKRTGEKVFLECVQDMDHENMFWYRQDPGLGLRLIYFSYDVKMKEKGDIPEGYSVSREKKERFSLILESASTNQTSMYLCASMSLRAFFGQGTRLTVV.